This is a list of T cell receptor beta chains from one sample in a study of shared clonotypes between healthy human individuals. The protocol was immunoSEQ multiplex PCR, while the TCRdb copy is restricted to in-frame clones and leaves out a portion. Here the sample spans about 2.4 million clones, 80% to 95% being singletons. Material for sequencing was naive CD4+ T cells from PBMCs. The receptors were gathered from a young man in good health. Some clones in this sample may be carry-over from other donors' samples. Both conserved end residues are part of each CDR3. D genes are given only for firm matches. Expanded clones get a size class; other rows say once, few or many, or leave the size out.

>TRBJ1-5|-|TRBV15|-
TGTGCCACCAGCAGAGTTGGGGGTGCCAATCAGCCCCAGCATTTT
CATSRVGGANQPQHF
>TRBJ2-1|TRBD2|TRBV5-6|-
TGTGCCAGCAGCTGGAACCCGGGACTAGCGGGAGTTAATGAGCAGTTCTTC
CASSWNPGLAGVNEQFF
>TRBJ1-5|TRBD1|TRBV4-2|-
TGTGCCAGCAGCCAAGTTGAGCAGGGGGCTTTTCAGCCCCAGCATTTT
CASSQVEQGAFQPQHF
>TRBJ2-7|-|TRBV5-1|-
TGCGCCAGCAGCCGACCAGGGGACGAGCAGTACTTC
CASSRPGDEQYF
>TRBJ2-3|TRBD2|TRBV9|-
TGTGCCAGCAGCGTAGGCCTAGCGGGAGATGTAGATACGCAGTATTTT
CASSVGLAGDVDTQYF
>TRBJ1-2|-|TRBV5-1|once
TGCGCCAGCAGCTTCCCTCGGGGGACGGCTAACTATGGCTACACCTTC
CASSFPRGTANYGYTF
>TRBJ2-6|-|TRBV6-4|-
TGTGCCAGCAGTAGGACCGGGGCCAGCTCTGGGGCCAACGTCCTGACTTTC
CASSRTGASSGANVLTF
>TRBJ1-1|-|TRBV28|-
TGTGCCAGCAGTTTCGGGGGCTACACTGAAGCTTTCTTT
CASSFGGYTEAFF
>TRBJ1-1|-|TRBV7-9|few
TGTGCCAGCAGCCTACTTCGGGCAGGGAGGACTGAAGCTTTCTTT
CASSLLRAGRTEAFF
>TRBJ2-2|TRBD1|TRBV29-1|-
TGCAGCGGGGGGACAGGAGTGCCCGGGGAGCTGTTTTTT
CSGGTGVPGELFF
>TRBJ2-2|TRBD2|TRBV5-1|-
TGCGCCAGCAGCTTGGTTCCAGCGGGAGACACCGGGGAGCTGTTTTTT
CASSLVPAGDTGELFF
>TRBJ2-5|TRBD2|TRBV4-3|-
TGCGCCAGCAGCCTAGCTAGCGGGGATGGAGAGACCCAGTACTTC
CASSLASGDGETQYF
>TRBJ2-5|TRBD1|TRBV5-4|-
TGTGCCAGCAGCTTGGGTTTGGGACAGATACAAGAGACCCAGTACTTC
CASSLGLGQIQETQYF
>TRBJ2-1|TRBD2|TRBV6-5|-
TGTGCCAGCAGTCCCTGGGGACTAGCGGACAATGAGCAGTTCTTC
CASSPWGLADNEQFF